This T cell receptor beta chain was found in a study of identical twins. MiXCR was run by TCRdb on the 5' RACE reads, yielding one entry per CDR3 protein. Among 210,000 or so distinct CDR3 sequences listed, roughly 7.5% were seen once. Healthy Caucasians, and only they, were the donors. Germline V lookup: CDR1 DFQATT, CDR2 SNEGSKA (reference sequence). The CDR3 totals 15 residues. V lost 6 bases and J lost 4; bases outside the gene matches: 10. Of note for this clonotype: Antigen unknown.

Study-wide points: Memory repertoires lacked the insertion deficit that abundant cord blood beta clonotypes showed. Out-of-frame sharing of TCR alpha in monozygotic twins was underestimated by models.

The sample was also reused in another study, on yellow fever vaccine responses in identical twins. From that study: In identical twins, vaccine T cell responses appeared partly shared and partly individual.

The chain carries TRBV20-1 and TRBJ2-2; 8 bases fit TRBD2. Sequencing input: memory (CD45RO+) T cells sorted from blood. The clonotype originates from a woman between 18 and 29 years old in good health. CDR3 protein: CSALVGAGGTGELFF. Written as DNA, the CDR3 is TGCAGTGCCCTTGTGGGGGCGGGGGGCACCGGGGAGCTGTTTTTT.